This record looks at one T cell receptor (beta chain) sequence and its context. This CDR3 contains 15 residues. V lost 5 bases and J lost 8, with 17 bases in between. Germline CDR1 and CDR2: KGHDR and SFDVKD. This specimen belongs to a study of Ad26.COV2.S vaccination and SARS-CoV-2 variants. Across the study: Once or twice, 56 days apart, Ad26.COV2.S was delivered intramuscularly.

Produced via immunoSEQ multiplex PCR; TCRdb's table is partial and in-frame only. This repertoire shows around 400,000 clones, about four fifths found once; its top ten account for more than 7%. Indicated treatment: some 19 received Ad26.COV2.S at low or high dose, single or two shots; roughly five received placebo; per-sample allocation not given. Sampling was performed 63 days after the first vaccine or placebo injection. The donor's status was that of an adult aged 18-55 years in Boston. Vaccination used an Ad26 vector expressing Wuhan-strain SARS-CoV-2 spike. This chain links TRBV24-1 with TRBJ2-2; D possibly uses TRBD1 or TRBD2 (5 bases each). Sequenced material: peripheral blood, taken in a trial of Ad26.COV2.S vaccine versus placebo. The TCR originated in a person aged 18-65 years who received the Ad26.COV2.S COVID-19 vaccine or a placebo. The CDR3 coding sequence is TGTGCCACCAGTGGCACCGGGACCACCAAGGGGGAGCTGTTTTTT. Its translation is CATSGTGTTKGELFF.